A selection of T cell receptor beta chains follows, all from one sample in a study of blood T cell repertoires in COVID-19. The assay was immunoSEQ multiplex PCR, and TCRdb's table has in-frame clones only and misses some. The profile shows just under 75,000 clones, approximately 80% of them singletons. The sequenced sample consisted of peripheral blood. These receptors all stem from a man older than 75 with active or convalescent COVID-19. The CDR3 runs from the conserved cysteine through the conserved F or W. The D gene is left open where the match is weak. The size entry is marked missing in some rows and otherwise reads once, few, many or a size class.

size: once
V: TRBV6-1
J: TRBJ2-4
D: TRBD1
DNA: TGTGCCAGCAGTGCCCGACAGGGTGCGGTTGACATTCAGTACTTC
CDR3: CASSARQGAVDIQYF

size: -
V: TRBV4-1
J: TRBJ1-2
D: -
DNA: TGCGCCAGCAGCCTCCTGCCGGGGGAGGTGTCTAACTATGGCTACACCTTC
CDR3: CASSLLPGEVSNYGYTF

size: -
V: TRBV5-4
J: TRBJ2-7
D: TRBD2
DNA: TGTGCCAGCAGCTCTTTAGCGGGAGGGGTACTCTACGAGCAGTACTTC
CDR3: CASSSLAGGVLYEQYF

size: -
V: TRBV12-3/TRBV12-4
J: TRBJ1-1
D: -
DNA: TGTGCCAGCAGTTTCCAGGGTCGGACTGAAGCTTTCTTT
CDR3: CASSFQGRTEAFF

size: -
V: TRBV6-5
J: TRBJ2-2
D: -
DNA: TGTGCCAGCAGTCCCCGAACAGGGCGCGGCGGGGAGCTGTTTTTT
CDR3: CASSPRTGRGGELFF

size: -
V: TRBV5-5
J: TRBJ1-4
D: TRBD1
DNA: TGTGCCAGCAGCTACCCCGGGACAGGGCACGAAAAACTGTTTTTT
CDR3: CASSYPGTGHEKLFF

size: -
V: TRBV4-2
J: TRBJ2-7
D: -
DNA: TGTGCCAGCAGCCAGCGGGACAGAAGCTCCTACGAGCAGTACTTC
CDR3: CASSQRDRSSYEQYF

size: -
V: TRBV10-3
J: TRBJ2-7
D: -
DNA: TGTGCCATCAGTCGACAGGTCCGATACGAGCAGTACTTC
CDR3: CAISRQVRYEQYF

size: -
V: TRBV19
J: TRBJ2-7
D: TRBD1
DNA: TGTGCCAGTAGTACGGCCGGGACAGGGATCTACGAGCAGTACTTC
CDR3: CASSTAGTGIYEQYF

size: -
V: TRBV4-2
J: TRBJ1-2
D: -
DNA: TGTGCCAGCAGCCAAGAAGGACAGTTCCATGGCTACACCTTC
CDR3: CASSQEGQFHGYTF

size: -
V: TRBV3-1/TRBV3-2
J: TRBJ2-5
D: -
DNA: TGTGCCAGCAGCCCCACTGGAGGGGGCAGGGAGACCCAGTACTTC
CDR3: CASSPTGGGRETQYF

size: -
V: TRBV24-1
J: TRBJ2-2
D: TRBD1
DNA: TGTGCCACCAGTGGTGTCCCGGGACAGGGAACCGGGGAGCTGTTTTTT
CDR3: CATSGVPGQGTGELFF

size: few
V: TRBV5-4
J: TRBJ2-6
D: TRBD1
DNA: TGTGCCAGCAGCTTTGAGGGGGCGGGGGCCAACGTCCTGACTTTC
CDR3: CASSFEGAGANVLTF

size: -
V: TRBV5-1
J: TRBJ1-1
D: TRBD1
DNA: TGCGCCAGCAGCCTAAGCGGGACAGGAAAAAACGATGAAGCTTTCTTT
CDR3: CASSLSGTGKNDEAFF

size: -
V: TRBV6-5
J: TRBJ2-7
D: TRBD1
DNA: TGTGCCAGCAGTTACCGGACAGGGGGCTACGAGCAGTACTTC
CDR3: CASSYRTGGYEQYF

size: -
V: TRBV12-3/TRBV12-4
J: TRBJ1-3
D: TRBD1
DNA: TGTGCCGGACAGGGAACAGGAAACACCATATATTTT
CDR3: CAGQGTGNTIYF